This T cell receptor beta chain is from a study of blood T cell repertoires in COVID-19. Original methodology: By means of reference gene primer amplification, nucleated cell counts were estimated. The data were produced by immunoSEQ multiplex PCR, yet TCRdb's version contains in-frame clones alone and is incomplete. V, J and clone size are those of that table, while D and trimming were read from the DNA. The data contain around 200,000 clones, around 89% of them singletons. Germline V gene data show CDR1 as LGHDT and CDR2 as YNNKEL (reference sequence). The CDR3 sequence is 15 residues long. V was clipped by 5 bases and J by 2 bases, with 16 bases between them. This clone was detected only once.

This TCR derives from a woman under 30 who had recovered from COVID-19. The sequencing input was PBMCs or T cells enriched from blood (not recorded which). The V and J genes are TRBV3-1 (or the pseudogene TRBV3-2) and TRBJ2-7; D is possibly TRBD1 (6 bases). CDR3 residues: CASSFGTPLTYEQYF. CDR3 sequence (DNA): TGTGCCAGCAGCTTTGGGACACCTTTAACCTACGAGCAGTACTTC.